The text below deals with one T cell receptor (beta chain). Measured with immunoSEQ multiplex PCR; TCRdb has only the in-frame clones, and not every one. The sample contains under 350,000 clones, under 90% of which appear only once. This specimen belongs to a study of blood T cell repertoires in COVID-19. The CDR3 runs 13 residues. The germline gives CDR1 MDHEN, CDR2 SYDVKM. J lost 1 base, V lost 7 bases, and 3 bases had no gene match. The source material was peripheral blood. This sequence originates from a woman aged 25 to 39 with COVID-19, enrolled during active disease. The gene calls are TRBV28 and TRBJ2-5, with 7 bases lining up with TRBD1. The CDR3 DNA reads TGTGCCAGCATCTCAGGGGGCCAAGAGACCCAGTACTTC. As protein: CASISGGQETQYF.